This note documents a single T cell receptor beta chain sequence. Which antigen it targets is not known. Germline is not matched at one junction end, which may reflect a read error. The germline V gene sets CDR1 to KGHDR and CDR2 to SFDVKD. The CDR3 sequence holds 16 residues, the cysteine and phenylalanine included. The entry retains the CDR3 DNA only, 48 bases that are in frame from base 1. The donors were roughly 40 Caucasian individuals from Russia, aged roughly 6 to 100 years, who were systemically healthy. Each donor gave ten milliliters of peripheral blood, collected into EDTA-treated Vacutainer tubes. Ficoll-Paque density-gradient centrifugation was used to isolate PBMCs, with at least 6.5 million per sample. Total RNA was extracted from PBMCs with Trizol reagent, with at least 6 micrograms obtained per sample. For every donor, flow cytometry on a PBMC aliquot measured the percentage of naive CD45RAhigh/CD27high T cells.

This record comes from a study of blood T cells in healthy people across ages (dated by TCRdb to between 2015 and 2017). About the full investigation: Template switching captured roughly one uniquely barcoded TCR beta cDNA molecule per two T cells in model experiments. The study analyzed two additional independent replicas of 1 million unique cDNA reads from the same blood draw for two donors, one aged 18 to 30 and one aged 80 or older. To avoid experimental bias, donors of different ages were spread randomly across the sequencing lanes. Age-related changes in TCR beta repertoire diversity were measured in the study by deep sequencing normalized with unique cDNA molecular identifiers. Four age groups were formed from the donors: young (average roughly 15 years), middle-aged (approximately 40), aged (62) and long-lived (more than 75). Overall study results and their limits: Bulk unsorted PBMC profiling prevented conclusive comparison of naive and antigen-experienced compartments. Because the CMV infection status of the donors was unknown, age-related changes in expanded clonotypes may potentially have been confounded. The percentage of naive T cells measured by flow cytometry correlated strongly with observed TCR beta diversity. Compared with the aged group, more naive CD4+ T cells, fewer expanded clones and increased TCR diversity were shown by the long-lived group, suggesting age selection. Estimates of total diversity from one million sequenced T cells were regarded as lower bounds and underestimates. As age increased, observed TCR beta diversity per million T cells dropped in a roughly linear way, and a significant reduction was already evident by age about 40.

Receptor amplification or capture employed 5' RACE. The sequencing machine was an Illumina HiSeq 2500. A second PCR of 7 to 11 cycles was performed with a sample-barcoded 5' primer and a J-beta primer mix. Each TCR beta cDNA molecule received a unique molecular identifier from a template-switch 5' adaptor carrying 12 random nucleotides. At least 2.5 million CDR3-containing paired-end reads were obtained from each sample. The Mint cDNA synthesis kit, primed by a TRBC-specific oligonucleotide, was used to synthesize first-strand cDNA from all RNA. Following uracil-DNA glycosylase treatment, a first 18-cycle PCR with universal primers M1SS and BC2_uni_R was performed on all cDNA. The authors processed their data as follows. Each sample was normalized by randomly selecting 1 million high-quality reads, each carrying a distinct molecular identifier. Instead of being binned into consensus sequences, reads that shared molecular identifiers were thrown out. CDR3 identification, clonotype clustering and error correction used MiTCR with a Q25 quality threshold and the strictest error-elimination algorithm. A nonparametric unseen species model with Euler transformation was used to estimate lower-bound total TCR beta diversity. TCRdb took the public reads, trimmed them with fastp at Q25, ran MiXCR for clone calling and kept in-frame beta chains. All rows with the same CDR3 protein become a single entry with the most common DNA and genes. These V and J calls are TCRdb output, not the study's own analysis. In all, the sample holds 850,000 or so distinct CDR3 sequences, and 29% of those were seen once. Clones ranked in the top ten supply around 16% of the sample.

The rearranged chain carries TRBV24-1 and TRBJ2-3, with a tentative D gene TRBD2 over 5 matching bases. The receptor comes from a woman over 75 in good health. Source material: blood. The CDR3 is CVTSDLGIRGSDTRYF. The sequenced DNA: TGTGTCACCAGTGATTTAGGCATCCGGGGATCAGATACGCGGTATTTT.